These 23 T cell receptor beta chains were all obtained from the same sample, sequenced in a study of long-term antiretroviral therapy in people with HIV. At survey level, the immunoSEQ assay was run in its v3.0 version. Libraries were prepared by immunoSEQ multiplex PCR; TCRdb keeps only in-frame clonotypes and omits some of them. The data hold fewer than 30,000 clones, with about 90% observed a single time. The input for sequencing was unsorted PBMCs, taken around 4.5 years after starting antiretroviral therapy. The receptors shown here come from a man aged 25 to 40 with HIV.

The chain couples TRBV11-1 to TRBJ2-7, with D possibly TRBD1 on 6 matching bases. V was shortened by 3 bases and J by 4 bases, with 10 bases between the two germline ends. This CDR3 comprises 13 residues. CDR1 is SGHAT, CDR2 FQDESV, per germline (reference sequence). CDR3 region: CASSFGQNYEQYF. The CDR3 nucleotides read TGTGCCAGCAGCTTTGGACAGAATTACGAGCAGTACTTC.

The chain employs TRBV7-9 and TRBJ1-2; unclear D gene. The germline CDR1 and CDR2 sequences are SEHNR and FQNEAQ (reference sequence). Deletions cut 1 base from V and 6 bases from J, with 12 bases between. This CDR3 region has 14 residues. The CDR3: CASSLETRSDGYTF. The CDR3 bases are TGTGCCAGCAGCTTAGAGACACGGTCCGATGGCTACACCTTC.

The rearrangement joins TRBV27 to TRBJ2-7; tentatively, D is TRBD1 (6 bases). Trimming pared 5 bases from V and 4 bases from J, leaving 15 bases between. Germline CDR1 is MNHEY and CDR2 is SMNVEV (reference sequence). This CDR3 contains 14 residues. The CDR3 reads CASSIRGSFYEQYF. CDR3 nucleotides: TGTGCCAGCAGTATCAGGGGCTCCTTTTACGAGCAGTACTTC.

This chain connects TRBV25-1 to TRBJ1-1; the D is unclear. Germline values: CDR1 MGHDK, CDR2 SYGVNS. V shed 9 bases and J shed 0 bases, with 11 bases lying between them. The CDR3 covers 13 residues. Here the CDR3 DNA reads TGTGCCAGTCGGAATGACATGAACACTGAAGCTTTCTTT. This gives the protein CASRNDMNTEAFF. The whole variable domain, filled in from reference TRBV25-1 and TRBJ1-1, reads EADIYQTPRYLVIGTGKKITLECSQTMGHDKMYWYQQDPGMELHLIHYSYGVNSTEKGDLSSESTVSRIRTEHFPLTLESARPSHTSQYLCASRNDMNTEAFFGQGTRLTVV.

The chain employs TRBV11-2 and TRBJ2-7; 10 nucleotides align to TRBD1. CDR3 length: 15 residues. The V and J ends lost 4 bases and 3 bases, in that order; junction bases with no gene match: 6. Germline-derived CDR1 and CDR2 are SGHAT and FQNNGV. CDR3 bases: TGTGCCAGCAGCTACGGGACAGGGGAATTCTACGAGCAGTACTTC. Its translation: CASSYGTGEFYEQYF.

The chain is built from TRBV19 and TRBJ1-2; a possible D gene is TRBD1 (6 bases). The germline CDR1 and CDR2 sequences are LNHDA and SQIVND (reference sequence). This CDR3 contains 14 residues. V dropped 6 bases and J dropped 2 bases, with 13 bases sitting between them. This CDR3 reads CASSPGQTNYGYTF. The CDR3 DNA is TGTGCCAGTAGCCCTGGACAGACCAACTATGGCTACACCTTC.

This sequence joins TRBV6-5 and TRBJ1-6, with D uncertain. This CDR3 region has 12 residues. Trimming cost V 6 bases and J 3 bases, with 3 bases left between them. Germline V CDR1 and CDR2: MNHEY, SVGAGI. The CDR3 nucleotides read TGTGCCAGCAGGGGCTATAATTCACCCCTCCACTTT. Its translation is CASRGYNSPLHF.

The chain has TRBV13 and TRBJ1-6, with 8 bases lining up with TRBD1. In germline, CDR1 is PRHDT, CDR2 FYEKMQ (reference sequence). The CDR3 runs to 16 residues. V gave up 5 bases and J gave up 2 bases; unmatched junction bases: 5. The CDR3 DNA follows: TGTGCCAGCAGCCCCCGGACAGGGACCTATAATTCACCCCTCCACTTT. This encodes CASSPRTGTYNSPLHF.

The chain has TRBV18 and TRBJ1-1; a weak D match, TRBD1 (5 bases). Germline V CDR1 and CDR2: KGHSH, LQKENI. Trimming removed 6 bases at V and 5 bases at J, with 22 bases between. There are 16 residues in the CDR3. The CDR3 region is CASSSQGITLATEAFF. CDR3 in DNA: TGTGCCAGCTCGTCTCAGGGCATCACCCTGGCGACTGAAGCTTTCTTT.

This CDR3 is CASSDFGSNYGYTF. DNA of the CDR3: TGTGCCAGCAGCGATTTTGGGTCCAACTATGGCTACACCTTC. The V and J genes are TRBV7-8 and TRBJ1-2; D gene unclear. CDR1 is SGHVS, CDR2 FQNEAQ, per germline. V lost 5 bases and J 2 bases, leaving 12 bases between the germline ends. The CDR3 length is 14 residues.

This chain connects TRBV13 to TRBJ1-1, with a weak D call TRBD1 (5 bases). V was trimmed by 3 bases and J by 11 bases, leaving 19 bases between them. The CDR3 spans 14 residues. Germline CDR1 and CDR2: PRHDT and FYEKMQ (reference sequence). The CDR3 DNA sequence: TGTGCCAGCAGCTTCCAGGGAGGACCACCTGTCGCTTTCTTT. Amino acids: CASSFQGGPPVAFF.

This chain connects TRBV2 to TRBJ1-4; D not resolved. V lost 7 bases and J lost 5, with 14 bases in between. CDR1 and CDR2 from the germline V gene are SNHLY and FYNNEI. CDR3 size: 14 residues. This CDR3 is CASTVRVLNEKLFF. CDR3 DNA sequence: TGTGCCAGCACGGTCCGGGTGTTAAATGAAAAACTGTTTTTT.

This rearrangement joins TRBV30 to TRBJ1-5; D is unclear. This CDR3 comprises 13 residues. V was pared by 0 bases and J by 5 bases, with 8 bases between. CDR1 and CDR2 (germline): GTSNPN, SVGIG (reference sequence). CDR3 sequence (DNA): TGTGCCTGGAGTGTCACACAGTATCAGCCCCAGCATTTT. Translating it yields CAWSVTQYQPQHF.

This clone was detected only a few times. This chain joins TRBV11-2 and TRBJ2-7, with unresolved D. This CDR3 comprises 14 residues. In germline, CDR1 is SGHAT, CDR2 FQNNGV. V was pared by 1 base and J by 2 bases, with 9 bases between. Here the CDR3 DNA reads TGTGCCAGCAGCTTAGGGACGGATACCTACGAGCAGTACTTC. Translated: CASSLGTDTYEQYF.

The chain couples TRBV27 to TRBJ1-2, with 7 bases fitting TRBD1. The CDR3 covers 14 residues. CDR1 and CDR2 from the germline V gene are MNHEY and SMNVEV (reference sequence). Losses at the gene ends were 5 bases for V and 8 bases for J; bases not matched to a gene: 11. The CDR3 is CASSINQGGRGYTF. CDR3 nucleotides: TGTGCCAGCAGTATAAACCAGGGGGGCCGGGGCTACACCTTC.

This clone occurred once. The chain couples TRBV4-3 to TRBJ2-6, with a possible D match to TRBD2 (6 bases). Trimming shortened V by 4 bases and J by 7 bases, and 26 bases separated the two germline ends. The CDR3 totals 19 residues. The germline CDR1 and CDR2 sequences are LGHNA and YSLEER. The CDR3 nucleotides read TGCGCCAGCAGCCGGGTACCAGGAGAGGGTTACGCGGGAGCCAACGTCCTGACTTTC. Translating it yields CASSRVPGEGYAGANVLTF.

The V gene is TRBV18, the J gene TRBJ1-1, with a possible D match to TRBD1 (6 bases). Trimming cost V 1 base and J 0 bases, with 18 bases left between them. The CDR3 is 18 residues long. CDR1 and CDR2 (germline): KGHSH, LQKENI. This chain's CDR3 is CASSPLQGKSSMNTEAFF. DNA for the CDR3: TGTGCCAGCTCACCACTACAGGGAAAGTCTTCAATGAACACTGAAGCTTTCTTT.

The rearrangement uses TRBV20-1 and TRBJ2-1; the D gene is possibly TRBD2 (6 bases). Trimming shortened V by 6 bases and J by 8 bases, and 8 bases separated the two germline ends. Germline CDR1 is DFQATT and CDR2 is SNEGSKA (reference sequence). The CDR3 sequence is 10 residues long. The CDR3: CSAREHEQFF. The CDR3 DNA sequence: TGCAGTGCCCGGGAGCATGAGCAGTTCTTC.

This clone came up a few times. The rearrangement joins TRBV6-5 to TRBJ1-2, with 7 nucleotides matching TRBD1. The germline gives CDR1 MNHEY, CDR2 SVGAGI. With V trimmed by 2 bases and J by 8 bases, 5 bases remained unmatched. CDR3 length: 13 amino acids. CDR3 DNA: TGTGCCAGCAGTTACCGACAGGGCGAAGGCTACACCTTC. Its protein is CASSYRQGEGYTF.

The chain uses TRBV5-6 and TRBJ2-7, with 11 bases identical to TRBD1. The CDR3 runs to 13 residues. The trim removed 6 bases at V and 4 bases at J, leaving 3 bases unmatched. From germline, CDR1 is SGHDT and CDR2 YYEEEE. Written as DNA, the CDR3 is TGTGCCAGCAACGGACAGGGGGCTTACGAGCAGTACTTC. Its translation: CASNGQGAYEQYF.

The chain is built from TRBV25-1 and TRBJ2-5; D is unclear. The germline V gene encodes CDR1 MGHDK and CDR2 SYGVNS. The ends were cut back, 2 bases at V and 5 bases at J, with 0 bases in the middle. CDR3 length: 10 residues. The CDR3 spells CASSEETQYF. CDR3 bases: TGTGCCAGCAGTGAAGAGACCCAGTACTTC.

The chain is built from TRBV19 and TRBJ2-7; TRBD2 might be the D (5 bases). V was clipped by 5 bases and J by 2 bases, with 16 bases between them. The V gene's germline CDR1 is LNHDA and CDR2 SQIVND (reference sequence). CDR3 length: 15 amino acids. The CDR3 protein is CASSPGSVPAYEQYF. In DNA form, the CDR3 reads TGTGCCAGTAGTCCCGGTAGCGTCCCCGCCTACGAGCAGTACTTC.

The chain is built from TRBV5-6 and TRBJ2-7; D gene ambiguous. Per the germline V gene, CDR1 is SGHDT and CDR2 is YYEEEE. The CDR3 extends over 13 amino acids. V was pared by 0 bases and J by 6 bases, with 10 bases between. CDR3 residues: CASSLGDGREQYF. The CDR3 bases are TGTGCCAGCAGCTTGGGAGACGGACGCGAGCAGTACTTC.